This entry lists 12 T cell receptor beta chains sequenced from one sample in a study of Graves' ophthalmopathy and Graves' hyperthyroidism. RNA served as the template for amplifying TCR beta CDR3 regions. The library came from an HTBI-primed first-round RT-PCR and a second-round multiplex PCR. TCRdb passed the multiplex PCR reads through MiXCR, listing each CDR3 protein once. The sample yields 660,000 or so distinct CDR3 sequences, roughly 39% seen once. The sequencing sample was made of peripheral blood. These receptors were taken from an adult man with Graves' ophthalmopathy.

The V call is TRBV2, the J call TRBJ2-7; weak D call: TRBD1 (6 bases). Per the germline V gene, CDR1 is SNHLY and CDR2 is FYNNEI. Trimming removed 8 bases at V and 0 bases at J, with 14 bases between. This CDR3 spans 14 amino acids. CDR3 loop: CASSLRTVSYEQYF. Here the CDR3 DNA reads TGTGCCAGCTCACTCCGGACAGTCTCCTACGAGCAGTACTTC.

This clonotype occurred a few times. The chain carries TRBV12-3 or TRBV12-4 and TRBJ1-5; weak D call: TRBD1 (5 bases). The CDR3 has 15 residues. The V and J ends lost 3 bases and 2 bases respectively, with 11 bases between them. DNA of the CDR3: TGTGCCAGCAGTTTGAAGGGGATAGGCAATCAGCCCCAGCATTTT. It codes for CASSLKGIGNQPQHF.

V and J are TRBV15 and TRBJ2-1, with a weak D call TRBD1 (5 bases). V shed 2 bases and J shed 7 bases, with 6 bases lying between them. Looked up from germline, CDR1 is LNHNV and CDR2 is YYDKDF (reference sequence). The CDR3 sequence is 12 residues long. The CDR3 here is CATSRQGNEQFF. In nucleotides, the CDR3 is TGTGCCACCAGCAGACAGGGAAATGAGCAGTTCTTC.

About this clonotype itself: A much larger clone sits a single nucleotide away, making a read error possible. The V gene is TRBV4-1, the J gene TRBJ2-5; D is unresolved. Germline lookup yields CDR1 MGHRA and CDR2 YSYEKL. The CDR3 contains 15 residues. CDR3 bases: TGCGCCAGCAGCCAAGATCCCGGGTCTCAAGAGACCCAGGACTTC. This encodes CASSQDPGSQETQDF.

V usage is TRBV7-2 and J usage is TRBJ2-5; 10 bases align to TRBD2. Germline-derived CDR1 and CDR2 are SGHTA and FQGNSA. The CDR3 covers 19 residues. V lost 2 bases, J lost 0 bases, and 12 bases stayed unmatched. The CDR3 sequence is CASSLNRSSGSSYQETQYF. The CDR3 DNA reads TGTGCCAGCAGCTTAAATCGGTCTAGCGGGAGCAGCTACCAAGAGACCCAGTACTTC. Looking up the rest from reference TRBV7-2 and TRBJ2-5 gives the full variable domain: GAGVSQSPSNKVTEKGKDVELRCDPISGHTALYWYRQSLGQGLEFLIYFQGNSAPDKSGLPSDRFSAERTGGSVSTLTIQRTQQEDSAVYLCASSLNRSSGSSYQETQYFGPGTRLLVL.

This clonotype came up many times. The chain joins TRBV19 to TRBJ2-5; the D is unclear. This CDR3 comprises 14 residues. The V gene lost 1 base and the J gene lost 5 bases, with 11 bases spanning the gap. The germline V gene encodes CDR1 LNHDA and CDR2 SQIVND (reference sequence). CDR3 residues: CASSIGFGGETQYF. DNA for the CDR3: TGTGCCAGTAGTATAGGCTTTGGCGGTGAGACCCAGTACTTC. Based on the CDR3 plus reference TRBV19 and TRBJ2-5, the full variable domain is DGGITQSPKYLFRKEGQNVTLSCEQNLNHDAMYWYRQDPGQGLRLIYYSQIVNDFQKGDIAEGYSVSREKKESFPLTVTSAQKNPTAFYLCASSIGFGGETQYFGPGTRLLVL.

V and J are TRBV2 and TRBJ2-7; TRBD2 matches at 10 bases. The CDR3 sequence is 15 residues long. Germline CDR1 and CDR2: SNHLY and FYNNEI. Trimming cost V 6 bases and J 5 bases; bases outside gene matches: 10. The CDR3 here is CASRTGAGGPHEQYF. Written as DNA, the CDR3 is TGTGCCAGCAGGACAGGAGCGGGAGGGCCCCACGAGCAGTACTTC.

About this clonotype itself: One base away lies a much larger clone, so this may be a sequencing read error. V gene TRBV20-1 combines with J gene TRBJ1-1; D perhaps matches TRBD1 (5 bases). V lost 2 bases and J 4 bases, leaving 14 bases between the germline ends. Germline CDR1 reads DFQATT; CDR2 reads SNEGSKA (reference sequence). CDR3 length: 14 amino acids. The CDR3 here is CSARSGRTSTEAFF. The CDR3 nucleotides are TGCAGTGCTAGATCGGGACGGACGAGCACTGAAGCTTTCTTT.

Note on this clonotype: This could be a read error, since a much larger clone is one nucleotide away. The V gene is TRBV10-3, the J gene TRBJ1-3; D is undetermined. Germline V gene sequence: CDR1 ENHRY, CDR2 SYGVKD. CDR3 length: 15 amino acids. This CDR3 is CVSTMRLLSGNTIYF. As DNA, the CDR3 is TGTGTCAGCACCATGAGGCTACTCTCTGGAAACACCATATATTTT.

CDR3 region: CATSRQGNGYTF. The CDR3 region has the DNA TGTGCCACCAGCAGGCAGGGGAATGGCTACACCTTC. The genes are TRBV15 and TRBJ1-2, with D possibly TRBD1 on 6 matching bases. Trimming removed 3 bases from V and 6 bases from J, with 8 bases in between. The germline V gene encodes CDR1 LNHNV and CDR2 YYDKDF (reference sequence). This CDR3 is 12 amino acids long.

This clonotype has at least ten counts. The CDR3 reads CASRLSHGLNTEAFF. CDR3 coding DNA: TGTGCCAGCAGACTATCACACGGACTGAACACTGAAGCTTTCTTT. The gene calls are TRBV6-6 and TRBJ1-1; D not certain. Trimming removed 6 bases at V and 0 bases at J, with 14 bases between. The CDR3 is 15 residues long. Germline V lookup: CDR1 MNHNY, CDR2 SVGAGI (reference sequence).

In the case of this clonotype: A much larger clone differs from this one at a single base, so this may be a read error. This chain connects TRBV6-1 to TRBJ2-2, with unresolved D. Germline V gene sequence: CDR1 MNHNS, CDR2 SASEGT. The CDR3 covers 15 residues. CDR3 loop: CAGSYAAANTGELFF. In DNA, the CDR3 is TGTGCCGGCAGTTACGCGGCAGCGAACACCGGGGAGCTGTTTTTT.